The rows below give T cell receptor beta chains drawn from one sample of a study of regulatory T cells in long-lasting Graves disease. A single record per CDR3 protein comes from TCRdb applying MiXCR to the multiplex PCR reads. The table includes about 310,000 distinct CDR3 sequences, roughly a fifth detected once. Sequenced here: peripheral blood mononuclear cells (PBMCs), sampled when the disease was refractory, from a patient treated with antithyroid drugs. The receptors stem from a female donor with Graves disease. CDR3s include the opening cysteine and the closing phenylalanine or tryptophan. The D gene is left open where the match is weak. The listing skips clone size in some rows; elsewhere it reads once, few, many or a size class.

j_call d_call v_call clone_size cdr3_nt cdr3_aa
TRBJ2-5 TRBD2 TRBV6-2/TRBV6-3 many TGTGCCAGCAGGCCTCGGGGGGAAGAGACCCAGTACTTC CASRPRGEETQYF
TRBJ1-1 - TRBV27 many TGTGCCAGCAGGACAGGAGGGAGGACTGAAGCTTTCTTT CASRTGGRTEAFF
TRBJ2-7 TRBD1 TRBV29-1 many TGCAGCGTTGAAAGGACAGGGGGTTACTACCAGTACTTC CSVERTGGYYQYF
TRBJ1-5 - TRBV7-8 - TGTGCCAGCAGCCTAGCGGGGGGGGCCGGCCACAGTAGCAATCAGCCCCAGCATTTT CASSLAGGAGHSSNQPQHF
TRBJ1-1 TRBD1 TRBV27 many TGTGCCAGCAGTGTGGGACAGATGAACACTGAAGCTTTCTTT CASSVGQMNTEAFF
TRBJ1-4 TRBD1 TRBV27 many TGTGCCAGCAGCCCAGGGGGATTGGGCGAAAAACTGTTTTTT CASSPGGLGEKLFF
TRBJ1-2 - TRBV2 many TGTGCCAGCAGTGAAGGCAGTCTCTATGGCTACACCTTC CASSEGSLYGYTF
TRBJ1-5 - TRBV2 many TGTGCCAGCACTAAGGGAAGGGGGGCGGATCAGCCCCAGCATTTT CASTKGRGADQPQHF
TRBJ1-5 TRBD1 TRBV30 - TGTGCCTGGAGTCCTGCCACAACCCGACAGGGTGACCAGCCCCAGCATTTT CAWSPATTRQGDQPQHF
TRBJ2-5 - TRBV20-1 many TGCAGTGCTAGCCGAGAAGAGACCCAGTACTTC CSASREETQYF
TRBJ2-7 - TRBV28 - TGTGCCATATCACTGGGGGGCCCCTCCTACGAGCAGTACTTC CAISLGGPSYEQYF
TRBJ2-5 TRBD1 TRBV6-5 many TGTGCCAGCAGTTATCCGTTAGGGACAGGGGAACCTCGAGAGACCCAGTACTTC CASSYPLGTGEPRETQYF
TRBJ2-6 - TRBV29-1 - TGCAGCGTTGGAACGGGGTTGTCTGGGGCCAACGTCCTGACTTTC CSVGTGLSGANVLTF
TRBJ2-5 TRBD1 TRBV6-1 few TGTGCCAGCAGCGCCCTACAGGGGGCTGGGGAGACCCAGTACTTC CASSALQGAGETQYF
TRBJ1-6 - TRBV6-1 few TGTGCCAGCACGTCTCAAAGCTCCTATAATTCACCCCTCCACTTT CASTSQSSYNSPLHF
TRBJ1-4 - TRBV20-1 few TGCAGTGCCCCTAGGGGTACCGCCACAACTAATGAAAAACTGTTTTTT CSAPRGTATTNEKLFF
TRBJ2-1 - TRBV30 - TGTGCCTGGACCCCCGATAGCAGGATAACCTACAATGAGCAGTTCTTC CAWTPDSRITYNEQFF
TRBJ2-7 - TRBV28 many TGTGCCAGCAGTTCGACAGTTCAGCTAACCTACGAGCAGTACTTC CASSSTVQLTYEQYF
TRBJ1-2 TRBD1 TRBV3-1 many TGTGCCAGCAGCCAGGGGGACAGCGACTCCTGGTATGGCTACACCTTC CASSQGDSDSWYGYTF
TRBJ1-6 - TRBV12-3/TRBV12-4 many TGTGCCAGCAGCTCAGATAATTCACCCCTCCACTTT CASSSDNSPLHF
TRBJ2-6 - TRBV11-2 many TGTGCCAGCAGCTTAAATCCTGGGGCCAACGTCCTGACTTTC CASSLNPGANVLTF
TRBJ1-1 - TRBV7-9 - TGTGCCAGTGGATTCTTGAACACTGAAGCTTTCTTT CASGFLNTEAFF
TRBJ1-6 - TRBV28 many TGTGCCAGCAGTCCGGACACACAACCCCTCCACTTT CASSPDTQPLHF
TRBJ1-4 - TRBV5-1 few TGCGCCAGCAGAGCTCGAGGGGACTTCGGCGAAAAACTGTTTTTT CASRARGDFGEKLFF
TRBJ1-1 - TRBV5-1 - TGCGCCAGCAGCTGGGGGGCAGGCGTTGAAGCTTTCTTT CASSWGAGVEAFF
TRBJ2-1 TRBD2 TRBV7-3 - TGTGCCAGCAGCTTAATAGGCGGGGGTTACAATGAGCAGTTCTTC CASSLIGGGYNEQFF
TRBJ2-1 TRBD2 TRBV28 - TGTGCCAGCAGCGCCGGGACTAGCGGATACAATGAGCAGTTCTTC CASSAGTSGYNEQFF
TRBJ1-1 - TRBV19 many TGTGCCAGTAGTCCAGGACGCGAGAACACTGAAGCTTTCTTT CASSPGRENTEAFF
TRBJ1-1 TRBD1 TRBV11-2 - TGTGCCAGCAGCTTCGGGACAGGGGGCATTACCACTGAAGCTTTCTTT CASSFGTGGITTEAFF
TRBJ1-2 - TRBV20-1 many TGCAGTGCTAGAGATTCTGCCCCGGAAAGGTCTCTAGGCTACACCTTC CSARDSAPERSLGYTF
TRBJ2-7 TRBD1 TRBV28 many TGTGCCAGCAGTGTCCGGGACAGGTTGTACTTC CASSVRDRLYF
TRBJ2-1 - TRBV7-9 few TGTGCCAGCAGCCATGGGTCCTACAATGAGCAGTTCTTC CASSHGSYNEQFF
TRBJ1-5 TRBD1 TRBV19 - TGTGCCAGTGAGATAGGCGGGACAGGGCTTCAGCCCCAGCATTTT CASEIGGTGLQPQHF
TRBJ1-1 - TRBV19 - TGTGCCAGTAGTATAGATGGGAACACTGAAGCTTTCTTT CASSIDGNTEAFF
TRBJ1-2 - TRBV15 - TGTGCCACCAGCAGAGATCCGCAGGGAAACTATGGCTACACCTTC CATSRDPQGNYGYTF
TRBJ2-5 - TRBV7-8 many TGTGCCAGCAGCTTAGCGAGCGGGACACAGACCCAGTACTTC CASSLASGTQTQYF
TRBJ2-7 TRBD2 TRBV2 many TGTGCCAGCAGTGACGGACTAGTATCCACGACCTACGAGCAGTACTTC CASSDGLVSTTYEQYF
TRBJ2-5 - TRBV12-3/TRBV12-4 many TGTGCCAGCAGTCCCCTAGCGAGCCAAGAGACCCAGTACTTC CASSPLASQETQYF
TRBJ1-1 - TRBV20-1 many TGCAGTGCTACCCCTAACAACAGGGCTGAAGCTTTCTTT CSATPNNRAEAFF
TRBJ1-1 - TRBV19 few TGTGCCAGTAGAAGTGGGGGGGCCATGAACACTGAAGCTTTCTTT CASRSGGAMNTEAFF
TRBJ1-4 - TRBV29-1 many TGCAGCGTTGAGACGGTGGGGATTAATGAAAAACTGTTTTTT CSVETVGINEKLFF
TRBJ2-7 - TRBV11-2 many TGTGCCAGCAGCTTCCGGGGGACCTACGAGCAGTACTTC CASSFRGTYEQYF
TRBJ2-2 - TRBV24-1 few TGTGCCACCATGGAACCGAACACCGGGGAGCTGTTTTTT CATMEPNTGELFF
TRBJ2-2 TRBD2 TRBV13 - TGTGCCAGCAGCTTGCCTAGCGGGAGATTAACCGGGGAGCTGTTTTTT CASSLPSGRLTGELFF
TRBJ2-2 - TRBV30 few TGTGCCTGGAGAGGGAACACCGGGGAGCTGTTTTTT CAWRGNTGELFF
TRBJ1-1 - TRBV15 - TGTGCCACCAGCAGAGTCGGCACTGAAGCTTTCTTT CATSRVGTEAFF
TRBJ2-7 TRBD2 TRBV28 many TGTGCCAGCACGGGGGGAGCGCGGTACGAGCAGTACTTC CASTGGARYEQYF
TRBJ2-5 - TRBV20-1 many TGCAGTGCTAGTGGAGGGTCACAGACCCAGTACTTC CSASGGSQTQYF
TRBJ1-1 - TRBV4-3 few TGCGCCAGCAGCCAAGACTGGCAATCCCAGAAGGAAGCTTTCTTT CASSQDWQSQKEAFF
TRBJ2-5 - TRBV5-1 - TGCGCCAGCAGCTTAGGTGCGTGGAACAGGGTTTCAGAGACCCAGTACTTC CASSLGAWNRVSETQYF
TRBJ2-7 TRBD1 TRBV20-1 - TGCAGTGCTGTCACCGGGACAGGGTCCTACGAGCAGTACTTC CSAVTGTGSYEQYF
TRBJ2-5 - TRBV7-2 many TGTGCCAGCAGCCCCCAGGGGCAGGGAATAGAGACCCAGTACTTC CASSPQGQGIETQYF